A selection of T cell receptor beta chains follows, all from one sample in a study of blood T cell repertoires in COVID-19. Sequencing used immunoSEQ multiplex PCR; TCRdb keeps in-frame clones, though not all of them. The sample includes around 79,000 clones, approximately 80% of them seen just once. The sample consisted of peripheral blood. These receptor sequences come from a woman aged 55 to 70 with acute or convalescent COVID-19. Both conserved end residues are trimmed from each CDR3. Fields, in order: V gene, CDR3 protein.

v_gene: TRBV19
CDR3aa: ASKQFSGNTIY

v_gene: TRBV29-1
CDR3aa: SVDGVGT

v_gene: TRBV25-1
CDR3aa: ASSEEGRTALD

v_gene: TRBV19
CDR3aa: ASRQGDTEAF

v_gene: TRBV7-9
CDR3aa: ASSLGPQATSGNTIY

v_gene: TRBV2
CDR3aa: AIRRRGVGNQPQH

v_gene: TRBV5-6
CDR3aa: ASSAKAGRNQPQH

v_gene: TRBV7-6
CDR3aa: ASSSQQGQPQH

v_gene: TRBV6-5
CDR3aa: ASSFRQGGNQPQH

v_gene: TRBV5-4
CDR3aa: ASSPFGGALNTEAF

v_gene: TRBV7-2
CDR3aa: ASSLFGAGTYEQY

v_gene: TRBV9
CDR3aa: ASSGSGTGNSPLH

v_gene: TRBV9
CDR3aa: ASSVQQGGGEQF

v_gene: TRBV12-3/TRBV12-4
CDR3aa: ASSLYGGYT

v_gene: TRBV9
CDR3aa: ASSTHGTGDEQY

v_gene: TRBV4-2
CDR3aa: ASSQAGLEGVGDTQY

v_gene: TRBV12-3/TRBV12-4
CDR3aa: ASSLQGYEQY

v_gene: TRBV5-1
CDR3aa: ASSLAGGASYGYT

v_gene: TRBV6-1
CDR3aa: ASSDRAGGEKLF

v_gene: TRBV5-6
CDR3aa: ASTRQLVMGEQY

v_gene: TRBV19
CDR3aa: ASSITGSNEKLF

v_gene: TRBV27
CDR3aa: ASRGGARNTGELF

v_gene: TRBV2
CDR3aa: ASWAPTGNNQPQH

v_gene: TRBV3-1/TRBV3-2
CDR3aa: ASSHRTGRQSYGYT

v_gene: TRBV30
CDR3aa: AWSPQGSYGYT

v_gene: TRBV2
CDR3aa: ASSEGQVNYGYT

v_gene: TRBV24-1
CDR3aa: ATSDRGQSLTGELF

v_gene: TRBV30
CDR3aa: ALMTGTANYGYT